A selection of T cell receptor beta chains follows, all from one sample in a study of identical twins. TCRdb reanalysed the 5' RACE reads using MiXCR and keeps one entry per CDR3 protein. The table includes 600,000 to 800,000 distinct CDR3 sequences, approximately 22% detected once. Another study also made use of these data, one on T cells expressing NK-cell markers.

Sequenced: PBMCs. The receptors come from a woman aged 18 to 35 in good health. CDR3s include the opening cysteine and the closing phenylalanine or tryptophan. D genes are given only for firm matches. Expanded clones are given a class, and other clones once, few, many or no size at all.

j_gene	len	v_gene	d_gene	abundance	CDR3nt	CDR3aa
TRBJ2-3	18	TRBV9	TRBD1	few	TGTGCCAGCAGCGTAGACCTCGGACAGGGGGGGGTCGCAGATACGCAGTATTTT	CASSVDLGQGGVADTQYF
TRBJ2-7	15	TRBV4-3	NA	NA	TGCGCCAGCAGCCAAGAAACGAGCGGCTCCTACGAGCAGTACTTC	CASSQETSGSYEQYF
TRBJ1-1	15	TRBV12-3/TRBV12-4	NA	many	TGTGCCAGCAGTTTTGGTTCAGGGTCGGGCACTGAAGCTTTCTTT	CASSFGSGSGTEAFF
TRBJ1-1	14	TRBV15	NA	NA	TGTGCCACCAGCAGGTGGGGGGGGAACACTGAAGCTTTCTTT	CATSRWGGNTEAFF
TRBJ1-1	14	TRBV6-5	NA	few	TGTGCCAGCAGTTCCAGACGTGATGGTCCTGAAGCTTTCTTT	CASSSRRDGPEAFF
TRBJ2-7	14	TRBV29-1	TRBD2	many	TGCAGCGTTGGAGGGGCGGGACTAACCTACGAGCAGTACTTC	CSVGGAGLTYEQYF
TRBJ2-3	17	TRBV5-5	TRBD2	NA	TGTGCCAGCAGCTTGGAACTAGCGGGGGGCCTCCCGGATACGCAGTATTTT	CASSLELAGGLPDTQYF
TRBJ2-5	12	TRBV15	TRBD2	NA	TGTGCCACCGGTAGCGGGGGAGAGACCCCGTACTTC	CATGSGGETPYF
TRBJ1-6	15	TRBV12-3/TRBV12-4	NA	NA	TGTGCCAGCAGACTCCCGAGCTCCTATAATTCACCCCTCCACTTT	CASRLPSSYNSPLHF
TRBJ2-5	15	TRBV13	TRBD2	NA	TGTGCCAGCAGCTTAGAAGCGGGGGTCCAAGAGACCCAGTACTTC	CASSLEAGVQETQYF
TRBJ2-1	16	TRBV4-3	NA	few	TGCGCCAGCAGCCAAGAGTTCGGCAGCTCTGTGGCCGAGCAGTTCTTC	CASSQEFGSSVAEQFF
TRBJ2-3	13	TRBV29-1	NA	many	TGCAGCGTTGGGCAGGTTAGGGCAGATACGCAGTATTTT	CSVGQVRADTQYF
TRBJ1-2	13	TRBV29-1	NA	few	TGCAGCGTTGTATCTGGCCGTAACTATGGCTACACCTTC	CSVVSGRNYGYTF
TRBJ2-3	13	TRBV20-1	TRBD2	NA	TGCAGTTTGGGACTAGCGTCGACAGATACGCAGTATTTT	CSLGLASTDTQYF
TRBJ1-1	12	TRBV7-8	NA	NA	TGTGCCAGCAGCCCGGGGACAACCGAAGCTTTCTTT	CASSPGTTEAFF
TRBJ2-7	15	TRBV6-1	TRBD2	NA	TGTGCCAGCAGCTCTATAGCGGGAGAGGGATCCGAGCAGTACTTC	CASSSIAGEGSEQYF
TRBJ2-1	11	TRBV25-1	NA	NA	TGTGCCAGCAGTGAATCCGATGAGCAGTTCTTC	CASSESDEQFF
TRBJ2-2	16	TRBV6-1	TRBD2	NA	TGTGCCAGCAGTGAAGGAGTCAGGGAGGGGACCGGGGAGCTGTTTTTT	CASSEGVREGTGELFF
TRBJ1-2	14	TRBV6-1	TRBD1	few	TGTGCCAGCAGATCACAGGGGCCTCTCTATGGCTACACCTTC	CASRSQGPLYGYTF
TRBJ1-6	16	TRBV4-2	NA	NA	TGTGCCAGCAGCCAAGGGGGAGGGTCCTATAATTCACCCCTCCACTTT	CASSQGGGSYNSPLHF
TRBJ2-3	18	TRBV20-1	TRBD2	NA	TGCAGTGCTAGGCGGGTGGCGGGAGGACAATCTAGCACAGATACGCAGTATTTT	CSARRVAGGQSSTDTQYF
TRBJ2-3	14	TRBV9	NA	many	TGTGCCAGCAGCTTGGACTTGTTCACAGATACGCAGTATTTT	CASSLDLFTDTQYF
TRBJ2-4	16	TRBV7-2	TRBD2	NA	TGTGCCAGCAGCTTTTCGACTAGCGGGACCAAAAACATTCAGTACTTC	CASSFSTSGTKNIQYF
TRBJ2-1	15	TRBV5-1	TRBD2	NA	TGCGCCAGCAGCTTGGTGGTAGCGGGCGTCAATGAGCAGTTCTTC	CASSLVVAGVNEQFF
TRBJ2-5	17	TRBV15	NA	few	TGTGCCACCAGCCGAACTCACCAGGGTGGTTACCAAGAGACCCAGTACTTC	CATSRTHQGGYQETQYF
TRBJ2-7	15	TRBV5-1	NA	few	TGCGCCAGCAGCTCCTGGTGGGCAGGGGAAAACGAGCAGTACTTC	CASSSWWAGENEQYF
TRBJ1-5	14	TRBV12-3/TRBV12-4	NA	NA	TGTGCCAGCAGCTCGTGGTCTTCTAATCAGCCCCAGCATTTT	CASSSWSSNQPQHF
TRBJ1-6	15	TRBV20-1	TRBD1	NA	TGCAGTGCCGACAGGGGGTTAAGTGGAGGTTCACCCCTCCACTTT	CSADRGLSGGSPLHF